This T cell receptor beta chain was obtained from a study of STAT5B mutations in CD4+ large granular lymphocyte leukemia. Regarding the study as a whole: Compared with healthy controls (2/35), patient top clones favored TRBV06 (8/27).

Comments on this clone: Its antigen is unidentified.

Trimming left V 1 base short and J 2 bases short, with 13 bases between. CDR1 and CDR2 from the germline V gene are SGHNT and YYREEE (reference sequence). There are 15 residues in the CDR3. Here immunoSEQ multiplex PCR was the method, and the copy in TCRdb shows in-frame clones only, minus some. The sample gives about 32,000 clones, about 89% of which show up once; approximately 0.41% is in the top ten. V is TRBV5-4 and J is TRBJ2-7; no clear D. The receptor was isolated from a human donor in good health. The source material was CD4+ T cells from blood buffy coats. The CDR3: CASSLKGSQAYEQYF. CDR3 in DNA: TGTGCCAGCAGCTTGAAGGGCAGCCAAGCCTACGAGCAGTACTTC.